This T cell receptor (beta chain) was captured in a study of cytomegalovirus exposure and HLA in healthy donors. In the PCR, 60 Vbeta and 13 Jbeta primers were used. Some clones are missing from TCRdb's copy, which holds only in-frame ones; the method was immunoSEQ multiplex PCR. The sample lists almost 200,000 clones; 70% to 90% were seen once. The clonotype originates from a woman in her forties or fifties in good health and CMV-seronegative. Sequencing input: PBMCs.

As DNA, the CDR3 is TGTGCCAGCAGCCCTAGCCCCTACGAGCAGTACTTC. Translation: CASSPSPYEQYF. V and J are TRBV28 and TRBJ2-7, with a possible D match to TRBD2 (5 bases). The ends were cut back, 6 bases at V and 2 bases at J, with 8 bases in the middle. The germline CDR1 and CDR2 sequences are MDHEN and SYDVKM. This CDR3 has 12 residues.